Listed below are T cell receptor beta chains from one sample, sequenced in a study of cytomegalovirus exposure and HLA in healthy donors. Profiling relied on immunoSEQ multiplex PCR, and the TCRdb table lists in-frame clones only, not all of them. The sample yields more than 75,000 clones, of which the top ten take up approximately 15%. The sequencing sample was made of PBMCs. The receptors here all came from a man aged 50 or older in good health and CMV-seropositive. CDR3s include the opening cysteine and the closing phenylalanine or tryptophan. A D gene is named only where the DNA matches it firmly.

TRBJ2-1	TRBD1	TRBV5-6	CASSRRTGLHNEQFF	TGTGCCAGCAGCCGTCGGACAGGCCTCCACAATGAGCAGTTCTTC
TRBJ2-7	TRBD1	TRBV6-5	CASSYSGDRRGEQYF	TGTGCCAGCAGTTACTCTGGGGACAGGAGAGGCGAGCAGTACTTC
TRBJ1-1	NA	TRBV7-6	CASSLSGTEAFF	TGTGCCAGCAGCTTATCAGGGACTGAAGCTTTCTTT
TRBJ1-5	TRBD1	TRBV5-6	CASSLRTGGRQPQHF	TGTGCCAGCAGCCTACGGACAGGGGGACGGCAGCCCCAGCATTTT
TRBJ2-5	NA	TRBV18	CASSPDFQETQYF	TGTGCCAGCTCACCAGACTTTCAAGAGACCCAGTACTTC
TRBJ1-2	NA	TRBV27	CASSLRTPDYGYTF	TGTGCCAGCAGTCTCAGGACACCCGACTATGGCTACACCTTC
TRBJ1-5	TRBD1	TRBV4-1	CASSQEGQGGQPQHF	TGCGCCAGCAGCCAAGAAGGGCAGGGGGGCCAGCCCCAGCATTTT
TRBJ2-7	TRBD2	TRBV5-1	CASSISGRALPYEQYF	TGCGCCAGCAGCATTAGCGGGAGGGCCTTGCCCTACGAGCAGTACTTC
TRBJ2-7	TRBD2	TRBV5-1	CASSFTGTSGYEQYF	TGCGCCAGCAGCTTTACCGGGACTAGCGGCTACGAGCAGTACTTC
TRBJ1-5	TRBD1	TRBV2	CASRQGNQPQHF	TGTGCCAGCAGACAGGGGAATCAGCCCCAGCATTTT
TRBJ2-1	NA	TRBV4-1	CASSQAGVEQFF	TGCGCCAGCAGCCAAGCGGGAGTTGAGCAGTTCTTC
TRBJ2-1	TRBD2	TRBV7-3	CASSPLAGPTAYNEQFF	TGTGCCAGCAGCCCCCTAGCGGGACCTACGGCATACAATGAGCAGTTCTTC
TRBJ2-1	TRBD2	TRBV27	CATLAGAYNEQFF	TGTGCCACTCTAGCGGGGGCCTACAATGAGCAGTTCTTC
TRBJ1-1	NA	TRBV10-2	CASSESSSGGTEAFF	TGCGCCAGCAGTGAGTCGAGCTCCGGAGGCACTGAAGCTTTCTTT
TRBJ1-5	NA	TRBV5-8	CASHRRGTNQPQHF	TGTGCCAGCCACCGGAGGGGTACTAATCAGCCCCAGCATTTT
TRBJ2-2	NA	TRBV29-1	CSAKSSTTGELFF	TGCAGCGCTAAATCTAGCACAACCGGGGAGCTGTTTTTT
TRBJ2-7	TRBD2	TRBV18	CASSLREGAYEQYF	TGTGCCAGCTCATTGCGGGAGGGGGCCTACGAGCAGTACTTC
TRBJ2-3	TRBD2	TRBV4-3	CASSQAALAGEKDTQYF	TGCGCCAGCAGCCAAGCTGCCCTGGCGGGAGAAAAAGATACGCAGTATTTT
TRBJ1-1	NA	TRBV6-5	CASSAPGQMNTEAFF	TGTGCCAGCAGTGCCCCCGGACAGATGAACACTGAAGCTTTCTTT
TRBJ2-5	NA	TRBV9	CASSVGHPDGTQYF	TGTGCCAGCAGCGTAGGACACCCAGACGGGACCCAGTACTTC
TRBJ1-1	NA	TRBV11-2	CASTHYGLGEEAFF	TGTGCCAGCACCCATTACGGTCTTGGGGAGGAAGCTTTCTTT
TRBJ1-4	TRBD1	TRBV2	CASIKDRATNEKLFF	TGTGCCAGCATCAAGGACAGGGCAACTAATGAAAAACTGTTTTTT
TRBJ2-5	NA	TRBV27	CASSPRGPQETQYF	TGTGCCAGCAGTCCCAGGGGCCCCCAAGAGACCCAGTACTTC
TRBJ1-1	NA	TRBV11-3	CASSSPAYNSPMNTEAFF	TGTGCCAGCAGCTCGCCAGCTTATAACAGCCCCATGAACACTGAAGCTTTCTTT
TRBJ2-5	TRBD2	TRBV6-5	CASSSISGSDETQYF	TGTGCCAGCAGTTCAATTAGCGGGAGCGATGAGACCCAGTACTTC
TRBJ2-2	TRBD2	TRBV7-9	CASSSTGTTNTGELFF	TGTGCCAGCAGCTCCACCGGGACTACGAACACCGGGGAGCTGTTTTTT
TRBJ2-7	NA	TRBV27	CASSIFRGYEQYF	TGTGCCAGCAGTATTTTCAGGGGTTACGAGCAGTACTTC
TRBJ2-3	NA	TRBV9	CASSVGGRDTQYF	TGTGCCAGCAGCGTAGGAGGCAGAGATACGCAGTATTTT
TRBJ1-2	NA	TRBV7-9	CASSLGRVRNYGYTF	TGTGCCAGCAGCTTAGGCAGGGTGAGGAACTATGGCTACACCTTC
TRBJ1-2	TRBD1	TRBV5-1	CASSFGTANYGYTF	TGCGCCAGCAGCTTCGGGACAGCTAACTATGGCTACACCTTC
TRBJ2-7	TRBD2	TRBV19	CASSSTGGLSYEQYF	TGTGCCAGTAGTAGCACGGGAGGCCTCTCCTACGAGCAGTACTTC
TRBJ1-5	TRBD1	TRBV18	CASSPESRQGPQHF	TGTGCCAGCTCACCAGAATCCAGACAGGGGCCCCAGCATTTT
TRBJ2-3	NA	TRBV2	CASSRDFTDTQYF	TGTGCCAGCAGCCGGGACTTCACAGATACGCAGTATTTT
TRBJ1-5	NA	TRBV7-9	CASSTGNQPQHF	TGTGCCAGCAGCACAGGGAATCAGCCCCAGCATTTT
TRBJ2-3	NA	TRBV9	CASSVGQDTQYF	TGTGCCAGCAGCGTAGGGCAGGATACGCAGTATTTT
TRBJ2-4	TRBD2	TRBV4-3	CASSHLAGGPTKNIQYF	TGCGCCAGCAGCCACTTAGCGGGAGGGCCCACCAAAAACATTCAGTACTTC
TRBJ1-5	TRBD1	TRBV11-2	CASSSHRGKGQPQHF	TGTGCCAGCAGTTCCCACAGGGGAAAGGGTCAGCCCCAGCATTTT
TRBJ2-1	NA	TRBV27	CASRSALAELYNEQFF	TGTGCCAGCAGGTCTGCCCTAGCTGAACTCTACAATGAGCAGTTCTTC
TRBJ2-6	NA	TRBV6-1	CASSPQGTGANVLTF	TGTGCCAGCAGTCCCCAGGGTACGGGGGCCAACGTCCTGACTTTC
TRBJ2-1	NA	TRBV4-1	CASSRGVFEQFF	TGCGCCAGCAGCAGAGGAGTCTTTGAGCAGTTCTTC
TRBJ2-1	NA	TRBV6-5	CASSYLIGDQGEQFF	TGTGCCAGCAGTTACTTGATTGGGGATCAGGGTGAGCAGTTCTTC
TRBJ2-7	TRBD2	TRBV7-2	CASSLASGSTYEQYF	TGTGCCAGCAGCTTGGCTAGCGGGAGCACCTACGAGCAGTACTTC